The 23 T cell receptor beta chains below come from one sample, sequenced in a study of CD8 T cells in ankylosing spondylitis. Notes on the study in general: It appeared that ankylosing spondylitis blood was characterized by a TCR beta motif of about 8 highly homologous variants.

Which antigens these TCRs recognize remains unknown. From the 5' RACE reads, TCRdb called clonotypes with MiXCR, one entry per CDR3 protein. The sample lists about 90,000 distinct CDR3 sequences, about 9% occurring once. The material sequenced was blood, either unsorted or a sorted T cell fraction (not recorded which). The receptors here all came from a male donor with ankylosing spondylitis.

This clonotype was picked up a small number of times. The chain recombines TRBV3-1 with TRBJ2-3; 8 bases fit TRBD2. The V gene end was trimmed by 1 base and the J gene end by 2 bases; junction bases not matched to a gene: 11. Germline CDR1 is LGHDT and CDR2 is YNNKEL (reference sequence). CDR3 size: 18 residues. CDR3 residues: CASSQGWGAGGPTDTQYF. CDR3 DNA: TGTGCCAGCAGCCAAGGTTGGGGGGCGGGAGGCCCCACAGATACGCAGTATTTT.

The V and J genes are TRBV9 and TRBJ1-1, with D hard to call. Trimming took 9 bases from V and 0 from J, leaving 9 bases between them. Germline V lookup: CDR1 SGDLS, CDR2 YYNGEE. The CDR3 has 12 amino acids. The CDR3 coding sequence is TGTGCCACCACCGCAGTGAACACTGAAGCTTTCTTT. It translates to CATTAVNTEAFF.

This clonotype was seen repeatedly, ten times or more. The rearrangement links TRBV11-2 to TRBJ2-1, with 10 bases identical to TRBD1. In germline, CDR1 is SGHAT, CDR2 FQNNGV. V shed 4 bases, J shed 2 bases, and the junction held 5 bases outside the gene matches. The CDR3 loop spans 16 amino acids. CDR3 amino acids: CASSSRQGAAYNEQFF. CDR3 coding DNA: TGTGCCAGCAGCTCCCGACAGGGGGCCGCCTACAATGAGCAGTTCTTC.

Regarding this clonotype: The junction departs from the called germline gene at one end, perhaps through a read error. V is TRBV27 and J is TRBJ2-7; D remains unclear. Germline V gives CDR1 MNHEY, CDR2 SMNVEV (reference sequence). This CDR3 is 14 amino acids long. The DNA of the CDR3 is TGTGCCAGCAGTCCCATAGACGCCGCCTACGAGCACTACTTC. The encoded protein is CASSPIDAAYEHYF.

This clonotype has only a few counts. The V call is TRBV7-9, the J call TRBJ2-1; D assignment may be TRBD1 or TRBD2 (5 bases each). V lost 3 bases and J 7 bases, leaving 16 bases between the germline ends. The V gene's germline CDR1 is SEHNR and CDR2 FQNEAQ (reference sequence). The CDR3 totals 15 residues. CDR3 sequence reads: CASSLGTEWGNEQFF. The CDR3 coding sequence is TGTGCCAGCAGCTTGGGGACCGAGTGGGGAAATGAGCAGTTCTTC.

This clonotype has at least ten counts. The chain links TRBV6-5 to TRBJ2-1, with TRBD2 matching 9 bases. The germline V gene has CDR1 MNHEY and CDR2 SVGAGI. The CDR3 has 15 amino acids. With V trimmed by 5 bases and J by 10 bases, 12 bases remained unmatched. The CDR3 protein is CASSTIAGEGGEQFF. CDR3 DNA sequence: TGTGCCAGCAGTACTATAGCGGGAGAGGGGGGAGAGCAGTTCTTC.

This clonotype was seen many times. The V and J genes are TRBV2 and TRBJ2-1; D remains unclear. Per germline, CDR1 SNHLY and CDR2 FYNNEI. V shed 5 bases and J shed 8 bases, with 10 bases lying between them. The CDR3 is 12 residues long. DNA of the CDR3: TGTGCCAGCAGTCACACTAAAGATGAGCAGTTCTTC. This codes for CASSHTKDEQFF.

In its sample, this clonotype was seen many times. V and J are TRBV6-2 or TRBV6-3 and TRBJ2-1; D possibly uses TRBD1 or TRBD2 (5 bases each). Germline CDR1 and CDR2: MNHEY and SVGEGT. The CDR3 has 13 amino acids. V was cut by 3 bases and J by 10 bases, with 13 bases left in between. CDR3 loop: CASSYFVGEEQFF. The CDR3 DNA is TGTGCCAGCAGTTATTTTGTGGGGGAAGAGCAGTTCTTC.

At least ten counts were recorded for this clonotype. The chain links TRBV7-9 to TRBJ2-2; D is perhaps TRBD2 (6 bases). Germline values: CDR1 SEHNR, CDR2 FQNEAQ (reference sequence). V was trimmed by 5 bases and J by 0 bases, leaving 10 bases between them. The CDR3 has 15 amino acids. The CDR3 DNA sequence: TGTGCCAGCAGCGCGCTAGCGACGAACACCGGGGAGCTGTTTTTT. This encodes CASSALATNTGELFF.

This clonotype has ten or more counts. The chain uses TRBV4-2 and TRBJ1-5; TRBD1 matches 7 bases. The ends lost 0 bases at V and 1 base at J; junction bases unmatched: 3. CDR1 and CDR2 from the germline V gene are LGHNA and YNFKEQ. The CDR3 covers 16 residues. CDR3 sequence reads: CASSQDTGASNQPQHF. The CDR3 nucleotides are TGTGCCAGCAGCCAAGATACAGGGGCAAGCAATCAGCCCCAGCATTTT.

In its sample, this clonotype was seen many times. V and J are TRBV7-9 and TRBJ1-1, with D hard to call. Trimming left V 5 bases short and J 6 bases short, with 10 bases between. The CDR3 length is 12 residues. Looked up from germline, CDR1 is SEHNR and CDR2 is FQNEAQ (reference sequence). CDR3 DNA: TGTGCCAGCAGCCCTTCAAGACCTGAAGCTTTCTTT. The encoded protein is CASSPSRPEAFF.

In this sample, this clonotype turned up many times. This chain joins TRBV20-1 and TRBJ1-1; 7 nucleotides line up with TRBD1. The germline V gene has CDR1 DFQATT and CDR2 SNEGSKA (reference sequence). The CDR3 runs to 15 residues. V was pared by 1 base and J by 4 bases, with 9 bases of the junction left unmatched. In DNA form, the CDR3 reads TGCAGTGCTAGAGGCAGTCAGGGGGAGATCACTGAAGCTTTCTTT. Translated: CSARGSQGEITEAFF.

This clonotype was seen a handful of times. The V gene is TRBV5-1, the J gene TRBJ2-2, with D perhaps being TRBD1 or TRBD2 (5 bases each). V lost 9 bases and J 7 bases, leaving 16 bases between the germline ends. The germline V gene encodes CDR1 SGHRS and CDR2 YFSETQ. This CDR3 comprises 13 residues. CDR3 sequence: CATGPGTLGELFF. The CDR3 region has the DNA TGCGCCACCGGTCCCGGGACGCTCGGGGAGCTGTTTTTT.

The chain employs TRBV12-3 or TRBV12-4 and TRBJ2-4; D remains unclear. CDR3 length: 12 residues. With 3 bases removed from V and 7 bases from J, the gap between germline ends came to 7 bases. As DNA, the CDR3 is TGTGCCAGCAGTTTTAGTAGGAACATTCAGTACTTC. The encoded protein is CASSFSRNIQYF.

Ten or more counts support this clonotype. V and J are TRBV12-3 or TRBV12-4 and TRBJ2-2; 9 bases map to TRBD2. V was clipped by 6 bases and J by 1 base; unmatched bases: 9. This CDR3 is 17 amino acids long. The CDR3 region has the DNA TGTGCCAGCAGCCCTAACCCTAGCGGGGTGAACACCGGGGAGCTGTTTTTT. Protein sequence: CASSPNPSGVNTGELFF.

This clonotype occurred many times. The chain carries TRBV18 and TRBJ2-7, with 9 bases identical to TRBD1. Looked up from germline, CDR1 is KGHSH and CDR2 is LQKENI. V lost 6 bases and J lost 0; bases outside the gene matches: 12. The CDR3 consists of 17 residues. CDR3 sequence (DNA): TGTGCCAGCTCCCCCGGGACAGGGAGGGTTTACTCCTACGAGCAGTACGTC. The encoded protein is CASSPGTGRVYSYEQYV.

At least ten counts were recorded for this clonotype. The rearrangement joins TRBV20-1 to TRBJ1-2; D is unresolved. There are 14 residues in the CDR3. The V and J ends lost 0 bases and 8 bases respectively, with 16 bases between them. Looked up from germline, CDR1 is DFQATT and CDR2 is SNEGSKA (reference sequence). CDR3: CSARDLSEFMGYTF. For the CDR3, the DNA is TGCAGTGCTAGAGATCTTTCCGAGTTTATGGGCTACACCTTC.

This clonotype was seen ten or more times. The J gene is TRBJ2-2, the V gene TRBV7-8; the match to TRBD1 covers 7 bases. The CDR3 runs 14 residues. CDR1 is SGHVS and CDR2 is FQNEAQ in the germline V gene. V lost 4 bases to trimming and J lost 5 bases; unmatched junction nucleotides: 4. The CDR3: CASSSGTVTGELFF. Written as DNA, the CDR3 is TGTGCCAGCAGCTCCGGGACAGTTACCGGGGAGCTGTTTTTT.

The chain combines TRBV7-8 with TRBJ2-7, with 7 nucleotides matching TRBD1. The germline V gene has CDR1 SGHVS and CDR2 FQNEAQ. J lost 5 bases, V lost 3 bases, and 4 bases had no gene match. This CDR3 comprises 13 residues. This chain's CDR3 is CASSLGTAHEQYF. Written as DNA, the CDR3 is TGTGCCAGCAGCTTGGGGACAGCTCACGAGCAGTACTTC.

This clonotype was seen at least ten times. The V and J genes are TRBV7-9 and TRBJ1-4; a weak D match, TRBD1 (5 bases). The CDR3 has 13 amino acids. CDR1 SEHNR and CDR2 FQNEAQ come from the germline V gene (reference sequence). With 5 bases removed from V and 8 bases from J, the gap between germline ends came to 12 bases. CDR3 sequence reads: CASSPGRGEKLFF. The DNA of the CDR3 is TGTGCCAGCAGCCCGGGACGAGGGGAAAAACTGTTTTTT. The full variable domain, with the rest looked up from reference TRBV7-9 and TRBJ1-4, is DTGVSQNPRHKITKRGQNVTFRCDPISEHNRLYWYRQTLGQGPEFLTYFQNEAQLEKSRLLSDRFSAERPKGSFSTLEIQRTEQGDSAMYLCASSPGRGEKLFFGSGTQLSVL.

The chain is built from TRBV2 and TRBJ2-1, with a tentative D call TRBD2 (5 bases). Trimming removed 9 bases from V and 0 bases from J, with 15 bases in between. Germline CDR1 is SNHLY and CDR2 is FYNNEI. The length of the CDR3 is 15 residues. In DNA, the CDR3 is TGTGCCAGAAGGTCGGGGTGGAGCTCCTACAATGAGCAGTTCTTC. It is translated as CARRSGWSSYNEQFF. Supplemented by reference TRBV2 and TRBJ2-1, the full variable domain reads EPEVTQTPSHQVTQMGQEVILRCVPISNHLYFYWYRQILGQKVEFLVSFYNNEISEKSEIFDDQFSVERPDGSNFTLKIRSTKLEDSAMYFCARRSGWSSYNEQFFGPGTRLTVL.

This clonotype was observed a handful of times. The chain has TRBV7-2 and TRBJ1-6; 7 nucleotides match TRBD1. CDR3 length equals 15 residues. The germline V gene has CDR1 SGHTA and CDR2 FQGNSA. After removal of 4 bases from V and 7 bases from J, the junction contained 7 bases not matched to a gene. CDR3 nucleotides: TGTGCCAGCAGCTCGGCCGGGACAGTAAATTCACCCCTCCACTTT. It is translated as CASSSAGTVNSPLHF. Filled out from reference TRBV7-2 and TRBJ1-6, the complete variable domain reads GAGVSQSPSNKVTEKGKDVELRCDPISGHTALYWYRQSLGQGLEFLIYFQGNSAPDKSGLPSDRFSAERTGGSVSTLTIQRTQQEDSAVYLCASSSAGTVNSPLHFGNGTRLTVT.

This clonotype was picked up many times. The rearrangement joins TRBV11-1 to TRBJ1-2; 12 bases map to TRBD1. Germline V gene lookup returns CDR1 SGHAT and CDR2 FQDESV (reference sequence). The CDR3 extends over 18 amino acids. V lost 1 base to trimming and J lost 3 bases; unmatched junction nucleotides: 9. This CDR3 is CASSLEGTGGASYYGYTF. The CDR3 nucleotides read TGTGCCAGCAGCTTAGAGGGGACAGGGGGCGCTTCGTACTATGGCTACACCTTC.